These 15 T cell receptor beta chains share one sample of origin, sequenced in a study of CD8+CD57+ T cells in acquired aplastic anemia. The study profiled TCR beta VDJ and CDR3 using genomic DNA as template. TCRdb called the reads again in MiXCR, with one record for every CDR3 protein. The sample contains hundreds of thousands of distinct CDR3 sequences, approximately 70% of which appear only once. Input material: sorted CD4+, CD8+, or CD8+CD57+ T cells (not recorded which) from PBMCs. These receptors were obtained from a human donor in good health, serving as a control.

With regard to this clonotype: The CDR3 does not close with the conserved phenylalanine or tryptophan, likely indicating a read error. No DNA is shown, since the ends of the CDR3 on it are uncertain; the CDR3 is the one TCRdb lists. V gene TRBV7-2 combines with J gene TRBJ1-2; TRBD1, as called in the table, went unchecked against the DNA. Germline CDR1 is SGHTA and CDR2 is FQGNSA. Inclusive of both ends, the CDR3 amounts to 13 amino acids. CDR3: CASSLGTGDAYAH.

This chain uses TRBV11-2 with TRBJ1-6; TRBD1 agrees at 7 bases. V lost 6 bases and J lost 11; bases outside the gene matches: 7. This CDR3 region has 13 residues. Germline CDR1 is SGHAT and CDR2 is FQNNGV. CDR3 protein: CASRPADRAPLHF. The DNA for the CDR3 is TGTGCCAGCAGACCCGCTGACAGGGCACCCCTCCACTTT.

This clonotype has a single count. The rearrangement uses TRBV7-2 and TRBJ1-2, with a tentative D call TRBD1 (6 bases). Germline assignment: CDR1 SGHTA and CDR2 FQGNSA. Trimming shortened V by 4 bases and J by 5 bases, and 20 bases separated the two germline ends. This CDR3 is built from 16 residues. CDR3 protein: CASSSPLRMGAYGYTF. CDR3 sequence (DNA): TGTGCCAGCAGCTCCCCTCTCCGAATGGGGGCTTATGGCTACACCTTC.

There are many counts of this clonotype. The V gene is TRBV2, the J gene TRBJ2-3, with D possibly being TRBD2 (5 bases). The CDR3 sequence is 13 residues long. Between the trimmed V and J ends, which lost 7 bases and 7 bases, there was a span of 15 bases. Germline CDR1 and CDR2: SNHLY and FYNNEI. In nucleotides, the CDR3 is TGTGCCAGCACCCTGGGGAGCGATTATACGCAGTATTTT. Translation gives CASTLGSDYTQYF.

This clonotype was seen more than once but under ten times. The chain joins TRBV7-8 to TRBJ2-7, with a tentative D call TRBD1 (5 bases). Per the germline V gene, CDR1 is SGHVS and CDR2 is FQNEAQ. Between the trimmed V and J ends, which lost 2 bases and 5 bases, there was a span of 10 bases. The CDR3 is 13 residues long. CDR3 region: CASSLTRGHEQYF. The CDR3 bases are TGTGCCAGCAGCTTAACAAGGGGCCACGAGCAGTACTTC.

This chain joins TRBV5-8 and TRBJ2-7, with 7 bases lining up with TRBD2. CDR1 and CDR2 from the germline V gene are SGHTS and YDEGEE. V dropped 4 bases and J dropped 9; count of bases not matched to a gene: 19. This CDR3 is built from 16 residues. As DNA, the CDR3 is TGTGCCAGCAGCGAAGTTGGGGTAGCGGGTCCGGGCGCGCAGTACTTC. Translated, it gives CASSEVGVAGPGAQYF.

J is TRBJ2-5 and V is TRBV6-1; 8 nucleotides match TRBD2. Germline CDR1 MNHNS, CDR2 SASEGT. The CDR3 contains 14 residues. V lost 5 bases and J lost 0; bases outside the gene matches: 2. The CDR3 protein is CASSLLADQETQYF. CDR3 bases: TGTGCCAGCAGTCTACTAGCGGACCAAGAGACCCAGTACTTC.

About this clonotype: A read error is likely, as this CDR3 ends without the conserved phenylalanine or tryptophan. The rearrangement uses TRBV7-3 and TRBJ2-2; tentatively, D is TRBD2 (6 bases). This CDR3 comprises 13 residues. Germline V gives CDR1 SGHTA, CDR2 FQGTGA. The V and J ends lost 8 bases and 11 bases respectively, with 18 bases between them. DNA for the CDR3: TGTGCCAGCCGGGGCGGGGTGATCGATGAGCTGTTTTAT. This encodes CASRGGVIDELFY.

The chain links TRBV30 to TRBJ1-6; perhaps TRBD1 as D (5 bases). This CDR3 is built from 14 residues. CDR1 is GTSNPN and CDR2 is SVGIG in the germline V gene (reference sequence). The V gene lost 2 bases and the J gene lost 10 bases, with 15 bases spanning the gap. CDR3 in DNA: TGTGCCTGGAGTCTCAGTTCAGGGCAATCACCCCTCCACTTT. Protein sequence: CAWSLSSGQSPLHF.

In the case of this clonotype: One end of the junction does not line up with germline, which may come from a read error. The chain is built from TRBV7-9 and TRBJ1-1; 7 bases line up with TRBD1. Germline V gives CDR1 SEHNR, CDR2 FQNEAQ (reference sequence). The length of the CDR3 is 14 residues. The CDR3 is CASSRGQVGHEALF. In nucleotides, the CDR3 is TGTGCCAGCAGCAGAGGACAGGTCGGCCATGAAGCTTTGTTT.

V gene TRBV20-1 combines with J gene TRBJ2-3, with 8 positions matching TRBD1. After removal of 1 base from V and 10 bases from J, the junction contained 7 bases not matched to a gene. Germline V CDR1 and CDR2: DFQATT, SNEGSKA (reference sequence). The length of the CDR3 is 13 residues. CDR3 nucleotides: TGCAGTGCTAGAGGCGGGACAGGCACAGCGCAGTATTTT. This sequence encodes CSARGGTGTAQYF.

This clonotype was picked up one time. Since no conserved phenylalanine or tryptophan closes the CDR3, a read error is the likely cause. Because the CDR3's place on the DNA is in doubt, the DNA is left out and the CDR3 is given as listed by TCRdb. The rearrangement links TRBV19 to TRBJ2-7; TRBD1, as called in the table, went unchecked against the DNA. The V gene's germline CDR1 is LNHDA and CDR2 SQIVND (reference sequence). Both ends counted, the CDR3 spans 14 residues. CDR3 sequence: CASSILGEAGQPQH.

This clonotype has only a few counts. The chain carries TRBV19 and TRBJ1-6; D perhaps matches TRBD1 (5 bases). CDR1 is LNHDA, CDR2 SQIVND, per germline (reference sequence). The germline V and J ends were trimmed by 6 bases and 7 bases, with 10 bases remaining between them. CDR3 length equals 13 residues. The CDR3 DNA follows: TGTGCCAGTAGGGGGGTGTCGAATTCACCCCTCCACTTT. Protein product: CASRGVSNSPLHF.

The V and J genes are TRBV2 and TRBJ2-7, with 7 positions matching TRBD2. The V gene's germline CDR1 is SNHLY and CDR2 FYNNEI. The CDR3 consists of 14 residues. The CDR3: CASGRQGGETQYYV. CDR3 DNA sequence: TGTGCCAGCGGGCGGCAGGGAGGGGAGACCCAGTACTACGTG.

The chain couples TRBV29-1 to TRBJ2-1, with unresolved D. The germline V gene has CDR1 SQVTM and CDR2 ANQGSEA. The CDR3 runs to 14 residues. The CDR3 sequence: CRAHSQSPYNEQFF. The DNA for the CDR3 is TGCCGCGCGCACAGTCAGTCACCCTACAATGAGCAGTTCTTC.